The clone carrying this T cell receptor (beta chain) was picked up many times. Per the germline V gene, CDR1 is DFQATT and CDR2 is SNEGSKA (reference sequence). CDR3 length: 16 residues. V shed 3 bases and J 4 bases; nucleotides not matched to a gene: 11. The sample is drawn from a study of T cells in Graves' hyperthyroidism and ophthalmopathy. The investigators amplified TCR beta CDR3 regions from RNA transcripts. First-round RT-PCR targeting the TCR CDR3 was performed with the HTBI primer set. TCRdb independently ran MiXCR on the multiplex PCR reads; one entry per CDR3 protein. The sample consists of about 280,000 distinct CDR3 sequences, less than 30% of them appearing once.

The chain employs TRBV20-1 and TRBJ2-2; 7 nucleotides line up with TRBD2. The TCR was taken from a man aged 35 to 55 with Graves' hyperthyroidism that later progressed to Graves' ophthalmopathy. The sequenced sample consisted of blood. CDR3 sequence: CSARFGGRTGTGELFF. DNA for the CDR3: TGCAGTGCTAGGTTCGGCGGGAGAACCGGCACCGGGGAGCTGTTTTTT.